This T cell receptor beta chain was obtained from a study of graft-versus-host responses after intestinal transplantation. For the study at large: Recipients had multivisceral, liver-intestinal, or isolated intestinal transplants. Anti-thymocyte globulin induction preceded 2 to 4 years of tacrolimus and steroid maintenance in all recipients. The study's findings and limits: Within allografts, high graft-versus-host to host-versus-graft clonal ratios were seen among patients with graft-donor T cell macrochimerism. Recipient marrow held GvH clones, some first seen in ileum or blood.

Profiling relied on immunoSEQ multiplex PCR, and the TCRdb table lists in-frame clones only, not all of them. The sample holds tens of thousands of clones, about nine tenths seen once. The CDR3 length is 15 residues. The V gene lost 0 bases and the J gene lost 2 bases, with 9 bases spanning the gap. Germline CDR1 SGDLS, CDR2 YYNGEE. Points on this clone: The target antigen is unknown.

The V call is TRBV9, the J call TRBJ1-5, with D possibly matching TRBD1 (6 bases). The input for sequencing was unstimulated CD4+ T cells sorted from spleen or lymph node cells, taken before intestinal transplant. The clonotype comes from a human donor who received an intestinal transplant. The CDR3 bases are TGTGCCAGCAGCGTAGAACCAGGGGGCAATCAGCCCCAGCATTTT. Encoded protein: CASSVEPGGNQPQHF.